This passage covers 2 T cell receptor beta chains from one sample sequenced in a study of blood T cell repertoires in COVID-19. Using immunoSEQ multiplex PCR, the repertoire was profiled, and TCRdb retains in-frame clones only, with some absent. In the table there are about 250,000 clones, just over 85% of which are singletons. The sequenced sample was peripheral blood. These receptors came from a man older than 75 with acute or convalescent COVID-19.

This clone showed up just once. The genes are TRBV2 and TRBJ2-1, with D possibly being TRBD1 (6 bases). The V and J ends lost 6 bases and 6 bases respectively, with 15 bases between them. This CDR3 is 14 amino acids long. CDR1 is SNHLY, CDR2 FYNNEI, per germline. The chain's CDR3 is CASRDNRVSNEQFF. The DNA for the CDR3 is TGTGCCAGCAGGGACAACAGGGTCAGCAATGAGCAGTTCTTC.

This rearrangement joins TRBV5-6 to TRBJ2-5, with D possibly being TRBD1 (5 bases). The CDR3 consists of 14 residues. Germline V gene sequence: CDR1 SGHDT, CDR2 YYEEEE. Trimming cost V 1 base and J 5 bases, with 12 bases left between them. The CDR3 loop reads CASSLSGHRETQYF. In nucleotides, the CDR3 is TGTGCCAGCAGCTTGTCTGGACATAGGGAGACCCAGTACTTC.